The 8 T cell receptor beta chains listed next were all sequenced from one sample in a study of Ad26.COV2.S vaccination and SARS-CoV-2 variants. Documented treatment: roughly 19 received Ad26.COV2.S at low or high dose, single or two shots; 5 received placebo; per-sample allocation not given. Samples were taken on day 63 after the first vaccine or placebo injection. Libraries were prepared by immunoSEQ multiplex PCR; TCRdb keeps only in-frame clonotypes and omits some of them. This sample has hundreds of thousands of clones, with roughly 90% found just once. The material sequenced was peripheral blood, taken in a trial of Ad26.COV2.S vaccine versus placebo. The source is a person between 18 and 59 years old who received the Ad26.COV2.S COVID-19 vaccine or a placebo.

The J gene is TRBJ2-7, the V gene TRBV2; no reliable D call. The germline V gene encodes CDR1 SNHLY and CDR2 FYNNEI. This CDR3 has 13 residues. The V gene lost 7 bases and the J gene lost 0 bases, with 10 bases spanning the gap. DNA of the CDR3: TGTGCCAGCACCGAACCTGACTCCTACGAGCAGTACTTC. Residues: CASTEPDSYEQYF.

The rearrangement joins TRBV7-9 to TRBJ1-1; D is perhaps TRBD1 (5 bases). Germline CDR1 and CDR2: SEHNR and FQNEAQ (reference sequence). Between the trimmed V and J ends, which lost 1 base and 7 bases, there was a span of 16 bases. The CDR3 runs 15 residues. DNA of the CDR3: TGTGCCAGCAGCTTAGATTCTACGAGGGGTATTGAAGCTTTCTTT. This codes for CASSLDSTRGIEAFF. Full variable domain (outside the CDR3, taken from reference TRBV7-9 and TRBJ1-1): DTGVSQNPRHKITKRGQNVTFRCDPISEHNRLYWYRQTLGQGPEFLTYFQNEAQLEKSRLLSDRFSAERPKGSFSTLEIQRTEQGDSAMYLCASSLDSTRGIEAFFGQGTRLTVV.

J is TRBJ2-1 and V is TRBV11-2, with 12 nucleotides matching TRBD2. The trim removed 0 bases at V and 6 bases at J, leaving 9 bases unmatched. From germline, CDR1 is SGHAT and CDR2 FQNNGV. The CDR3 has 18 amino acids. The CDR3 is CASSLEQLAGGRGNEQFF. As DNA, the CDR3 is TGTGCCAGCAGCTTAGAGCAGCTAGCGGGGGGGCGAGGCAATGAGCAGTTCTTC. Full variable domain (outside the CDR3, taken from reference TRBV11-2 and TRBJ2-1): EAGVAQSPRYKIIEKRQSVAFWCNPISGHATLYWYQQILGQGPKLLIQFQNNGVVDDSQLPKDRFSAERLKGVDSTLKIQPAKLEDSAVYLCASSLEQLAGGRGNEQFFGPGTRLTVL.

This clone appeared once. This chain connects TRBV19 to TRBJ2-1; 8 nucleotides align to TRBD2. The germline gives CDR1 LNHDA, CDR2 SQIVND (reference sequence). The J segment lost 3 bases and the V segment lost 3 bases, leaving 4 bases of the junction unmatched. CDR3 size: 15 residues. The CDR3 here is CASSMGRGGYNEQFF. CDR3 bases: TGTGCCAGTAGTATGGGTCGGGGGGGCTACAATGAGCAGTTCTTC.

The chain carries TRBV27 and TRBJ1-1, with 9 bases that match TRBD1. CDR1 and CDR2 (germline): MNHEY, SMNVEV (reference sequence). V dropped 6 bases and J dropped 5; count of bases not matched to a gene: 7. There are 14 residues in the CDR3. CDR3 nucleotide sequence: TGTGCCAGCAGCGCTAGGGACAGGGTTACTGAAGCTTTCTTT. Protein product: CASSARDRVTEAFF.

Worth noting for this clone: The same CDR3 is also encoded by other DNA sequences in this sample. For the CDR3, the DNA is TGCAGTGCTAGAGGACTGTATGGCTACACCTTC. It translates to CSARGLYGYTF. This sequence joins TRBV20-1 and TRBJ1-2; D gene uncertain. The CDR3 is 11 amino acids. CDR1 is DFQATT and CDR2 is SNEGSKA in the germline V gene (reference sequence). V shed 1 base and J shed 5 bases, with 5 bases lying between them.

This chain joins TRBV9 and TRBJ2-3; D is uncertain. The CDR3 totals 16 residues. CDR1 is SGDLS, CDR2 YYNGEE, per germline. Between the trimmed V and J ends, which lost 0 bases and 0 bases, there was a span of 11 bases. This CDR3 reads CASSVDPALSTDTQYF. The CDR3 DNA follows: TGTGCCAGCAGCGTAGATCCCGCTCTCAGCACAGATACGCAGTATTTT.

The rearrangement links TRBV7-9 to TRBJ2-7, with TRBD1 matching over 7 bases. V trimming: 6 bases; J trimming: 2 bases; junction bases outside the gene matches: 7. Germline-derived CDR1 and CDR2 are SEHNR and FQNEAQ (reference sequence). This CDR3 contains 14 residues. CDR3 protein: CASSPTGVTYEQYF. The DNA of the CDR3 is TGTGCCAGCAGTCCCACAGGGGTGACCTACGAGCAGTACTTC.